These 10 T cell receptor beta chains came from one sample sequenced in a study of blood T cell repertoires in COVID-19. Clones were read by immunoSEQ multiplex PCR, and TCRdb kept only the in-frame ones, dropping some. The sample records about 480,000 clones, more than 75% being singletons. What was sequenced was PBMCs or T cells enriched from blood (not recorded which). These receptors all come from a woman aged 40 to 50 who had recovered from COVID-19.

The CDR3 DNA is TGTGCCAGCAGCCTCCAACAATCCTACGAGCAGTACTTC. Protein product: CASSLQQSYEQYF. The rearrangement uses TRBV7-2 and TRBJ2-7; no reliable D call. The CDR3 sequence is 13 residues long. V lost 5 bases and J 1 base, leaving 9 bases between the germline ends. From germline, CDR1 is SGHTA and CDR2 FQGNSA.

The chain links TRBV3-1 (or the pseudogene TRBV3-2) to TRBJ1-6; 7 bases fit TRBD1. The CDR3 has 14 amino acids. CDR1 and CDR2 (germline): LGHDT, YNNKEL (reference sequence). V lost 4 bases, J lost 6 bases, and 3 bases stayed unmatched. In DNA, the CDR3 is TGTGCCAGCAGCCCATGGGACAGTAATTCACCCCTCCACTTT. Its protein product is CASSPWDSNSPLHF.

This chain uses TRBV11-2 with TRBJ2-1, with 8 positions matching TRBD2. Germline loops: CDR1 SGHAT, CDR2 FQNNGV. With V trimmed by 1 base and J by 2 bases, 4 bases remained unmatched. The CDR3 has 16 residues. CDR3 DNA: TGTGCCAGCAGCTTAGTTACTAGCGGAACCTACAATGAGCAGTTCTTC. It translates to CASSLVTSGTYNEQFF. Looking up the rest from reference TRBV11-2 and TRBJ2-1 gives the full variable domain: EAGVAQSPRYKIIEKRQSVAFWCNPISGHATLYWYQQILGQGPKLLIQFQNNGVVDDSQLPKDRFSAERLKGVDSTLKIQPAKLEDSAVYLCASSLVTSGTYNEQFFGPGTRLTVL.

The chain has TRBV4-2 and TRBJ2-7, with D possibly TRBD2 on 7 matching bases. The CDR3 sequence is 15 residues long. Germline V gives CDR1 LGHNA, CDR2 YNFKEQ. Trimming pared 4 bases from V and 0 bases from J, leaving 13 bases between. The CDR3, as DNA: TGTGCCAGCAGCCCTAGGGGGAGGGACTCCTACGAGCAGTACTTC. This translates into CASSPRGRDSYEQYF.

DNA for the CDR3: TGTGCCAGCAGTTGGGACAGGGAAGACACTGAAGCTTTCTTT. Its protein product is CASSWDREDTEAFF. The genes are TRBV28 and TRBJ1-1; 9 bases are a match to TRBD1. V lost 4 bases and J lost 3; bases outside the gene matches: 3. The CDR3 is 14 residues long. CDR1 MDHEN and CDR2 SYDVKM come from the germline V gene. Full variable domain (outside the CDR3, taken from reference TRBV28 and TRBJ1-1): DVKVTQSSRYLVKRTGEKVFLECVQDMDHENMFWYRQDPGLGLRLIYFSYDVKMKEKGDIPEGYSVSREKKERFSLILESASTNQTSMYLCASSWDREDTEAFFGQGTRLTVV.

The chain carries TRBV20-1 and TRBJ1-1, with a weak D call TRBD1 (5 bases). The CDR3 consists of 13 residues. Trimming took 3 bases from V and 1 from J, leaving 9 bases between them. CDR1 and CDR2 (germline): DFQATT, SNEGSKA (reference sequence). The CDR3 protein is CSASRTPNTEAFF. The CDR3 DNA sequence: TGCAGTGCTAGTAGGACACCGAACACTGAAGCTTTCTTT.

This rearrangement joins TRBV5-1 to TRBJ2-5, with 8 bases lining up with TRBD2. The CDR3 runs 15 residues. Germline CDR1 SGHRS, CDR2 YFSETQ. V was clipped by 0 bases and J by 6 bases; unmatched bases: 7. CDR3 in DNA: TGCGCCAGCAGCTTGGAACACGGGAGGGTGAAGACCCAGTACTTC. Encoded protein: CASSLEHGRVKTQYF.

J is TRBJ1-5 and V is TRBV2; 8 nucleotides line up with TRBD1. CDR1 is SNHLY and CDR2 is FYNNEI in the germline V gene. V lost 10 bases to trimming and J lost 3 bases; unmatched junction nucleotides: 5. This CDR3 region has 13 residues. CDR3 amino acids: CANSRGLNQPQHF. CDR3 in DNA: TGTGCCAACAGCAGGGGGCTCAATCAGCCCCAGCATTTT.

This chain uses TRBV27 with TRBJ2-1; no firm D call. The V and J ends lost 4 bases and 10 bases respectively, with 20 bases between them. Germline V gene sequence: CDR1 MNHEY, CDR2 SMNVEV (reference sequence). The CDR3 covers 15 residues. The CDR3 sequence: CASSSPAAYNGEQFF. DNA of the CDR3: TGTGCCAGCAGTTCCCCGGCGGCCTACAATGGGGAGCAGTTCTTC.

This chain connects TRBV2 to TRBJ2-3; D gene unclear. The germline gives CDR1 SNHLY, CDR2 FYNNEI. V was pared by 1 base and J by 4 bases, with 9 bases between. The CDR3 sequence is 14 residues long. CDR3 sequence: CASSEERVPDTQYF. Here the CDR3 DNA reads TGTGCCAGCAGTGAAGAGCGAGTGCCAGATACGCAGTATTTT.